These T cell receptor beta chains were read from a single sample in a study of OX40 agonist ivuxolimab in advanced cancers. The protocol was immunoSEQ multiplex PCR, while the TCRdb copy is restricted to in-frame clones and leaves out a portion. Seen here are about 51,000 clones, 88% observed once, and the top ten hold 3.5% to 4.5%. Sequenced here: CD4+ or CD8+ T cells sorted from blood, sampled in a trial of the OX40 agonist ivuxolimab. These receptors were obtained from an adult with an advanced solid tumor such as melanoma, head and neck, liver or kidney cancer. Each CDR3 is given with its conserved first and last residue. D genes are given only for firm matches. Clone size, where shown, is once, few, many, or a class for clones that have expanded.

>TRBJ2-3|NA|TRBD1|TRBV6-5
CASSYQDRVTDTQYF
TGTGCCAGCAGTTACCAGGACAGGGTCACAGATACGCAGTATTTT
>TRBJ2-7|NA|TRBD2|TRBV10-1
CASSGTSGSYEQYF
TGCGCCAGCAGTGGGACTAGCGGCTCCTACGAGCAGTACTTC
>TRBJ1-1|NA|NA|TRBV7-2
CASSKSGELTEAFF
TGTGCCAGCAGCAAATCAGGGGAGCTGACTGAAGCTTTCTTT
>TRBJ2-3|NA|TRBD2|TRBV27
CASSPSGTNTDTQYF
TGTGCCAGCAGTCCTAGCGGGACTAACACAGATACGCAGTATTTT
>TRBJ2-7|NA|NA|TRBV9
CASSVDVSSPYEQYF
TGTGCCAGCAGCGTAGATGTTTCAAGCCCCTACGAGCAGTACTTC
>TRBJ2-7|NA|NA|TRBV7-2
CASSPAEGYEQYF
TGTGCCAGCAGCCCAGCAGAGGGCTACGAGCAGTACTTC
>TRBJ2-1|NA|NA|TRBV28
CASRNYNEQFF
TGTGCCAGCAGGAACTACAATGAGCAGTTCTTC
>TRBJ2-3|NA|NA|TRBV15
CATSREGLSDTQYF
TGTGCCACCAGCAGGGAGGGCCTGTCAGATACGCAGTATTTT
>TRBJ1-4|NA|NA|TRBV4-1
CASSELRGDKLFF
TGCGCCAGCAGCGAACTAAGGGGTGACAAACTGTTTTTT
>TRBJ2-1|few|NA|TRBV11-3
CASSFAGTINEQFF
TGTGCCAGCAGCTTCGCCGGGACAATCAATGAGCAGTTCTTC
>TRBJ2-2|NA|NA|TRBV6-4
CASSQKGTRGANTGELFF
TGTGCCAGCAGCCAGAAAGGGACCCGTGGGGCGAACACCGGGGAGCTGTTTTTT
>TRBJ1-6|NA|NA|TRBV15
CATSRAGGGISSYNSPLHF
TGTGCCACCAGCAGAGCGGGTGGGGGGATTAGCTCCTATAATTCACCCCTCCACTTT
>TRBJ1-3|NA|TRBD1|TRBV7-9
CASSFPGGGNTIYF
TGTGCCAGCAGCTTCCCAGGGGGAGGAAACACCATATATTTT
>TRBJ2-5|NA|TRBD2|TRBV7-7
CASSRGDGETQYF
TGTGCTAGCAGTCGGGGGGATGGGGAGACCCAGTACTTC
>TRBJ2-7|NA|NA|TRBV4-2
CASSQTTGSYEQYF
TGTGCCAGCAGCCAAACGACAGGTTCCTACGAGCAGTACTTC
>TRBJ2-1|NA|NA|TRBV19
CASSIYRDNEQFF
TGTGCCAGTAGTATTTACAGGGATAATGAGCAGTTCTTC